This T cell receptor (beta chain) was sequenced in a study of T cell repertoires in cytomegalovirus infection. The overall study: Alongside well-studied HLA-B-restricted CMV epitopes, recently identified HLA-C-restricted CMV epitopes were also used. Signatures in public TCR beta sequences pointed to both CMV infection and matching HLA type. Study results and limitations: In two of eight donors, the top clonotype was HLA-C-restricted CMV-specific. Adding up the frequency of public TCR beta families identified people who carried CMV plus the relevant HLA.

The CDR3 is 13 residues long. Germline loops: CDR1 LNHNV, CDR2 YYDKDF (reference sequence). V lost 8 bases, J lost 0 bases, and 10 bases lay in between. TCRdb re-called the reads through MiXCR, storing one row per CDR3 protein. The sample gives 800,000 to 950,000 distinct CDR3 sequences, around a third of which show up once; under 15% is in the top ten. This clonotype was seen a few times. Antigen unknown. The rearrangement links TRBV15 to TRBJ1-1; D call uncertain. This specimen was cultured CD8+ T cells from PBMCs, taken from culture after CMV antigen stimulation. This receptor was obtained from a human donor in good health (CMV status not recorded). Some clones in this sample may be carry-over from other donors' samples. The CDR3 loop reads CATADGMNTEAFF. CDR3 coding DNA: TGTGCCACCGCGGACGGTATGAACACTGAAGCTTTCTTT.